One sample yielded the 20 T cell receptor beta chains listed below, sequenced in a study of T cells in pancreatic ductal adenocarcinoma (TCRdb year 2017). The library was built by means of the immunoSEQ multiplex PCR assay. What TCRdb holds here is the immuneACCESS table cut down to in-frame rearrangements. Part of the clones is not present; checked against another copy, under half of the missing clones reflect an unresolved V gene, and the others are unexplained. The sample yields over 90,000 clones; 90% to 95% were counted once. Clones ranked in the top ten supply roughly 3.1% of the sample. The pancreatic ductal adenocarcinoma patients who were selected had gone through surgery without receiving any neoadjuvant therapy. The source material was PBMCs. Every receptor here comes from a human donor with pancreatic ductal adenocarcinoma.

The rearrangement joins TRBV30 to TRBJ1-3; the D gene is possibly TRBD1 (5 bases). Germline loops: CDR1 GTSNPN, CDR2 SVGIG (reference sequence). The CDR3 totals 15 residues. Trimming removed 1 base from V and 0 bases from J, with 10 bases in between. In DNA form, the CDR3 reads TGTGCCTGGAGTGCGGGACTGTCCTCTGGAAACACCATATATTTT. The encoded protein is CAWSAGLSSGNTIYF.

The CDR3 sequence: CASSFIDSYEQYF. The CDR3 nucleotides are TGTGCCAGCAGCTTTATAGACTCCTACGAGCAGTACTTC. The chain combines TRBV5-4 with TRBJ2-7; D is unresolved. This CDR3 comprises 13 residues. Germline-derived CDR1 and CDR2 are SGHNT and YYREEE (reference sequence). With 2 bases removed from V and 0 bases from J, the gap between germline ends came to 6 bases.

The chain uses TRBV28 and TRBJ2-6; D possibly corresponds to TRBD1 (7 bases). The CDR3 runs to 15 residues. V lost 6 bases and J 4 bases, leaving 13 bases between the germline ends. Germline V gives CDR1 MDHEN, CDR2 SYDVKM. This CDR3 is CASSPGGLGANVLTF. The CDR3 region has the DNA TGTGCCAGCAGCCCAGGGGGGCTAGGGGCCAACGTCCTGACTTTC.

The chain links TRBV20-1 to TRBJ1-2; D possibly corresponds to TRBD1 (5 bases). CDR1 is DFQATT and CDR2 is SNEGSKA in the germline V gene (reference sequence). This CDR3 spans 9 amino acids. Deletions cut 4 bases from V and 12 bases from J, with 9 bases between. The CDR3 DNA reads TGCAGTGCTAACAGGCCCAACACCTTC. This codes for CSANRPNTF.

This clone was recorded once. CDR3 region: CASSHRTGETQYF. Written as DNA, the CDR3 is TGTGCCAGCAGCCACCGGACTGGGGAGACCCAGTACTTC. The chain uses TRBV11-1 and TRBJ2-5, with D possibly TRBD2 on 5 matching bases. Germline loops: CDR1 SGHAT, CDR2 FQDESV (reference sequence). V was cut by 5 bases and J by 5 bases, with 12 bases left in between. CDR3 length: 13 residues.

This chain links TRBV5-1 with TRBJ1-4; 7 nucleotides match TRBD1. This CDR3 has 15 residues. Germline V gene data show CDR1 as SGHRS and CDR2 as YFSETQ. V trimming: 2 bases; J trimming: 4 bases; junction bases outside the gene matches: 5. This CDR3 reads CASSLTGEGNEKLFF. The CDR3 region has the DNA TGCGCCAGCAGCTTAACAGGGGAAGGTAATGAAAAACTGTTTTTT.

J is TRBJ2-2 and V is TRBV5-4; D is unresolved. Germline CDR1 SGHNT, CDR2 YYREEE (reference sequence). The CDR3 extends over 13 amino acids. The V and J ends lost 9 bases and 2 bases respectively, with 11 bases between them. Written as DNA, the CDR3 is TGTGCCACCCTTCTAACCAACACCGGGGAGCTGTTTTTT. Its protein is CATLLTNTGELFF.

The V gene is TRBV9, the J gene TRBJ2-5; the D gene is possibly TRBD2 (5 bases). Per the germline V gene, CDR1 is SGDLS and CDR2 is YYNGEE. V was clipped by 0 bases and J by 0 bases, with 6 bases between them. The CDR3 loop spans 14 amino acids. The CDR3 spells CASSVGGYQETQYF. Written as DNA, the CDR3 is TGTGCCAGCAGCGTAGGAGGGTACCAAGAGACCCAGTACTTC.

DNA of the CDR3: TGTGCCAGCAGTGAACAGGGGGGCTCTGGGGCCAACGTCCTGACTTTC. Translation: CASSEQGGSGANVLTF. The gene calls are TRBV2 and TRBJ2-6; maybe TRBD1 (7 bases). The CDR3 contains 16 residues. Germline V lookup: CDR1 SNHLY, CDR2 FYNNEI. The V end lost 2 bases, the J end lost 0 bases, and 8 bases lay between the germline ends.

This chain links TRBV6-5 with TRBJ1-1; 7 bases are a match to TRBD1. In germline, CDR1 is MNHEY, CDR2 SVGAGI. J gave up 5 bases and V 6 bases, and 9 bases lay outside the gene matches. This CDR3 spans 14 amino acids. The CDR3 loop is CASRNRQGRTEAFF. The CDR3 region has the DNA TGTGCCAGCAGAAATCGACAGGGAAGGACTGAAGCTTTCTTT.

The chain links TRBV19 to TRBJ2-2; 8 bases are shared with TRBD2. V dropped 6 bases and J dropped 6; count of bases not matched to a gene: 6. Germline V lookup: CDR1 LNHDA, CDR2 SQIVND (reference sequence). This CDR3 region has 14 residues. The CDR3 loop reads CASSELAVAGELFF. In DNA form, the CDR3 reads TGTGCCAGTAGCGAACTAGCGGTTGCCGGGGAGCTGTTTTTT.

The genes are TRBV9 and TRBJ2-1; 7 nucleotides align to TRBD2. V lost 4 bases, J lost 4 bases, and 8 bases stayed unmatched. The CDR3 extends over 15 amino acids. Germline V gene lookup returns CDR1 SGDLS and CDR2 YYNGEE. The CDR3 loop reads CASSPTAGVYNEQFF. The CDR3, as DNA: TGTGCCAGCAGCCCTACGGCGGGAGTTTACAATGAGCAGTTCTTC. The full variable domain, with the rest looked up from reference TRBV9 and TRBJ2-1, is DSGVTQTPKHLITATGQRVTLRCSPRSGDLSVYWYQQSLDQGLQFLIQYYNGEERAKGNILERFSAQQFPDLHSELNLSSLELGDSALYFCASSPTAGVYNEQFFGPGTRLTVL.

The V gene is TRBV6-1, the J gene TRBJ2-7; TRBD2 is a possible D gene (6 bases). There are 14 residues in the CDR3. The V gene lost 5 bases and the J gene lost 4 bases, with 15 bases spanning the gap. Germline V CDR1 and CDR2: MNHNS, SASEGT. CDR3 amino acids: CASSFVSSEYEQYF. CDR3 nucleotides: TGTGCCAGCAGTTTTGTGTCTAGCGAATACGAGCAGTACTTC.

The V and J genes are TRBV28 and TRBJ1-2, with unresolved D. Germline assignment: CDR1 MDHEN and CDR2 SYDVKM. The CDR3 has 15 residues. V lost 2 bases and J 4 bases, leaving 14 bases between the germline ends. The CDR3 sequence: CASSLPTPRTYGYTF. The CDR3 nucleotides are TGTGCCAGCAGTTTACCGACACCCCGCACCTATGGCTACACCTTC.

The rearrangement links TRBV7-2 to TRBJ1-1; TRBD1 matches 7 bases. Germline V gene sequence: CDR1 SGHTA, CDR2 FQGNSA. There are 12 residues in the CDR3. After removal of 5 bases from V and 5 bases from J, the junction contained 2 bases not matched to a gene. The CDR3 spells CASSIQGTEAFF. CDR3 sequence (DNA): TGTGCCAGCAGCATACAGGGGACTGAAGCTTTCTTT. The variable domain in full, completed from reference TRBV7-2 and TRBJ1-1, reads GAGVSQSPSNKVTEKGKDVELRCDPISGHTALYWYRQSLGQGLEFLIYFQGNSAPDKSGLPSDRFSAERTGGSVSTLTIQRTQQEDSAVYLCASSIQGTEAFFGQGTRLTVV.

The CDR3 DNA follows: TGCGCCAGCAGCCAGGAACGACAGGGCTCTGGTGGCGAGCAGTACTTC. It translates to CASSQERQGSGGEQYF. The J gene is TRBJ2-7, the V gene TRBV5-1, with 7 bases aligning to TRBD1. Germline values: CDR1 SGHRS, CDR2 YFSETQ. This CDR3 is built from 16 residues. Germline trimming cut 4 bases from V and 6 bases from J; bases unmatched to any gene: 16.

CDR3 nucleotides: TGTGCCAGCAGCTTAGCAAATAGCGGGAGCGCTATAAACTACGAGCAGTACTTC. As protein: CASSLANSGSAINYEQYF. The J gene is TRBJ2-7, the V gene TRBV7-6; 9 positions match TRBD2. CDR1 is SGHVS and CDR2 is FNYEAQ in the germline V gene. J lost 3 bases, V lost 0 bases, and 12 bases had no gene match. CDR3 length: 18 residues.

The V and J genes are TRBV6-1 and TRBJ2-5, with D unresolved. V gave up 2 bases and J gave up 2 bases, with 6 bases separating them. Germline loops: CDR1 MNHNS, CDR2 SASEGT. CDR3 size: 13 residues. The CDR3 is CASSEQRQETQYF. The CDR3 region has the DNA TGTGCCAGCAGTGAACAGCGTCAAGAGACCCAGTACTTC.

The rearrangement joins TRBV7-2 to TRBJ2-1; 13 positions match TRBD2. The CDR3 is made up of 15 amino acids. Germline V CDR1 and CDR2: SGHTA, FQGNSA. V was pared by 5 bases and J by 6 bases, with 4 bases of the junction left unmatched. The CDR3 sequence: CASSLLAGGVNEQFF. CDR3 sequence (DNA): TGTGCCAGCAGCCTACTAGCGGGAGGGGTCAATGAGCAGTTCTTC. Full variable domain (remainder filled in from reference TRBV7-2 and TRBJ2-1): GAGVSQSPSNKVTEKGKDVELRCDPISGHTALYWYRQSLGQGLEFLIYFQGNSAPDKSGLPSDRFSAERTGGSVSTLTIQRTQQEDSAVYLCASSLLAGGVNEQFFGPGTRLTVL.

V is TRBV7-2 and J is TRBJ2-7; unclear D gene. Germline V gene lookup returns CDR1 SGHTA and CDR2 FQGNSA. There are 13 residues in the CDR3. V lost 0 bases and J 3 bases, leaving 6 bases between the germline ends. Written as DNA, the CDR3 is TGTGCCAGCAGCTTAGCGTATAGCTACGAGCAGTACTTC. This codes for CASSLAYSYEQYF. The complete variable domain, with remaining parts taken from reference TRBV7-2 and TRBJ2-7, reads GAGVSQSPSNKVTEKGKDVELRCDPISGHTALYWYRQSLGQGLEFLIYFQGNSAPDKSGLPSDRFSAERTGGSVSTLTIQRTQQEDSAVYLCASSLAYSYEQYFGPGTRLTVT.